This TCR beta chain comes out of a study of CD8+CD57+ T cells in acquired aplastic anemia. Study-wide context: Healthy donors had, on average, roughly 9.8 million reads for their CD4+ cells.

V lost 7 bases, J lost 0 bases, and 8 bases stayed unmatched. From germline, CDR1 is SGHTA and CDR2 FQGTGA. CDR3 length: 15 residues. This clonotype was found many times. TCR beta VDJ and CDR3 profiling used genomic DNA as template. TCRdb re-called the reads through MiXCR, storing one row per CDR3 protein. The sample has 200,000 to 250,000 distinct CDR3 sequences, approximately 60% seen once. This TCR derives from a human donor in good health. The source material was sorted CD4+, CD8+, or CD8+CD57+ T cells (not recorded which) from PBMCs. The chain recombines TRBV7-3 with TRBJ2-7; 8 bases align to TRBD2. The chain's CDR3 is CASNYLAGPSYEQYF. Written as DNA, the CDR3 is TGTGCCAGCAACTATCTAGCGGGCCCCTCCTACGAGCAGTACTTC. Based on the CDR3 plus reference TRBV7-3 and TRBJ2-7, the full variable domain is GAGVSQTPSNKVTEKGKYVELRCDPISGHTALYWYRQSLGQGPEFLIYFQGTGAADDSGLPNDRFFAVRPEGSVSTLKIQRTERGDSAVYLCASNYLAGPSYEQYFGPGTRLTVT.